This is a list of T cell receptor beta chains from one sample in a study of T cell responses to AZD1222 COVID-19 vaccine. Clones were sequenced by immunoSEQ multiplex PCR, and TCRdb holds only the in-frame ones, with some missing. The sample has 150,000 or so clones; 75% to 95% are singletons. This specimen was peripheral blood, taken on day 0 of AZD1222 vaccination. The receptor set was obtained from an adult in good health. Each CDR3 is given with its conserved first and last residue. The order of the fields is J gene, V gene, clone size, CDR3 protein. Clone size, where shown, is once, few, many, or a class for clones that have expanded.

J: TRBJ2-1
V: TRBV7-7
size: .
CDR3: CASSPGPVNNEQFF

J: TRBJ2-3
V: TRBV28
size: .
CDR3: CASSLFVSESGIDTQYF

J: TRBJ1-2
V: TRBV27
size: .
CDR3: CASWGAYGYTF

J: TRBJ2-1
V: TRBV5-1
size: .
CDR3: CASSLAQAGGNEQFF

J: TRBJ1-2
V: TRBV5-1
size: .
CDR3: CASRETGIEGYTF

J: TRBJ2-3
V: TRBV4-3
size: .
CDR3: CASSQDRSSGGDTQYF

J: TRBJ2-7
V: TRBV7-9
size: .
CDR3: CASSFLDRVVPEQYF

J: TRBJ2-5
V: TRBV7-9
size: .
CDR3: CASSSPERGETQYF

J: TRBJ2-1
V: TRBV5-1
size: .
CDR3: CASSWGLLAGGPRGEQFF

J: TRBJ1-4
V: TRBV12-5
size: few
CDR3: CASGLVTREGTNEKLFF

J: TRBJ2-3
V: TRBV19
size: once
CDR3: CASRIGGGLTDTQYF

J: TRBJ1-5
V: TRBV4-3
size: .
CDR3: CASSQGQGQPQHF

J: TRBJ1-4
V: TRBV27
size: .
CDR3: CASSLLGRDRGLLGNEKLFF

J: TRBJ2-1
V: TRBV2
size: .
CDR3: CASSPTGFEQFF

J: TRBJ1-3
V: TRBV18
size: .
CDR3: CASSPVASAYSGNTIYF

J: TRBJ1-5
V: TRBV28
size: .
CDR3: CASRPTGTDSNQPQHF

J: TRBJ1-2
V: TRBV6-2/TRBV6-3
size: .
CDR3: CASSDRIYYGYTF

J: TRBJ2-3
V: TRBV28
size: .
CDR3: CASSLLGKSSTDTQYF

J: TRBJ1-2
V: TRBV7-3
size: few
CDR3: CASRETGTNPGDFSLNTF

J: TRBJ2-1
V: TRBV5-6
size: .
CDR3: CASSLPNEQFF

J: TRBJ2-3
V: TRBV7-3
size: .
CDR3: CASSPQGAGDTQYF

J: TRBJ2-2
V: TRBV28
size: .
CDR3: CASGSGRAGELFF

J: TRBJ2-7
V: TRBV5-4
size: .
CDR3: CASSLARVGEQYF

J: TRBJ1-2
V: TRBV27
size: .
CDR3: CASSLPGQRLYTF

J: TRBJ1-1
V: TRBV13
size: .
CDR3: CASSLNRADGQDTEAFF

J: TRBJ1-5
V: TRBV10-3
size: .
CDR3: CAISESGFGNQPQHF

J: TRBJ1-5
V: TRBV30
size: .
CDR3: CAWSVRQYNQPQHF

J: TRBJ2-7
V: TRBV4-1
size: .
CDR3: CASSQDWTGDYEQYF

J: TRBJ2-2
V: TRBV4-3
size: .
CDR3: CASSRKLAGTNTGELFF

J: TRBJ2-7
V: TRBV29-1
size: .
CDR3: CSVVWGLAGGQDEQYF

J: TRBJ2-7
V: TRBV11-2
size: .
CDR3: CASSLGGPGGTVEQYF

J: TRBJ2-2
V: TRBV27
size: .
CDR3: CASRKEGAESGRVFF

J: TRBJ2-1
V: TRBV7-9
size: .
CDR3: CASGRDNEQFF

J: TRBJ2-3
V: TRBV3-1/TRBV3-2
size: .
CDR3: CASSQVTDTQYF